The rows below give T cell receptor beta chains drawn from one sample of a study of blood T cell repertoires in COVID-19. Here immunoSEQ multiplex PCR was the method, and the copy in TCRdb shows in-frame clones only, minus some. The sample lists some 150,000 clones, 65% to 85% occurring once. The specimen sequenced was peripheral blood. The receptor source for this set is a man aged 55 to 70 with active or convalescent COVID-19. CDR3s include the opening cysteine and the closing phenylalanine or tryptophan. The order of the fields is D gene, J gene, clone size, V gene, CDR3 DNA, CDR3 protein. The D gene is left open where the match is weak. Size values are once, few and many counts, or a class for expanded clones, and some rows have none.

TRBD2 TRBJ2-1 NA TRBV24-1 TGTGCCACCAGTGATTTGGGACTAGCGGATGAGCAGTTCTTC CATSDLGLADEQFF
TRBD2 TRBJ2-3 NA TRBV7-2 TGTGCCAGCAGCGGTCGACTAGCGGGGGCGGGAGATACGCAGTATTTT CASSGRLAGAGDTQYF
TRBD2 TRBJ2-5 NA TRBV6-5 TGTGCCAGCAGTTACCGGGGGGTTGCCCAGTACTTC CASSYRGVAQYF
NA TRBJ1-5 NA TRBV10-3 TGTGCCATCAGTACAGACAGCCCCCTCCAGCCCCAGCATTTT CAISTDSPLQPQHF
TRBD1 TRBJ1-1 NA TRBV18 TGTGCCAGCTCACCACCGACAGGGGGCAGGGTTACTGAAGCTTTCTTT CASSPPTGGRVTEAFF
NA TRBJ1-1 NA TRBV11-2 TGTGCCAGCAGCTCCAGGACGGACTCTGAAGCTTTCTTT CASSSRTDSEAFF
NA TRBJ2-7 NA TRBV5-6 TGTGCCAGCAGCTTGGCAGTGGCCTACGAGCAGTACTTC CASSLAVAYEQYF
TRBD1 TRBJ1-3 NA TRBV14 TGTGCCAGCAGCCAGAGGACAGGGGGAAACACCATATATTTT CASSQRTGGNTIYF
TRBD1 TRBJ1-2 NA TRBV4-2 TGTGCCAGCAGCCAAGATCTCAGGGGGCGCTACACCTTC CASSQDLRGRYTF
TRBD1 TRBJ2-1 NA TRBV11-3 TGTGCCAGCAGCTCCAGACAGGGTCCCAATGAGCAGTTCTTC CASSSRQGPNEQFF
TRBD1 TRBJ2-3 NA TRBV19 TGTGCCAGTAGGGATCCAGGGGGCGGCACAGATACGCAGTATTTT CASRDPGGGTDTQYF
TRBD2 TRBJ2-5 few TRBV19 TGTGCCAGTAGTATGGAACTAGCGGGATGGGGGCAAGAGACCCAGTACTTC CASSMELAGWGQETQYF
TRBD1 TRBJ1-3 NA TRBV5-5 TGTGCCAGCAGCCTAGAACAGGGGGCCGGAAACACCATATATTTT CASSLEQGAGNTIYF
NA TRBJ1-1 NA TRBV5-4 TGTGCCAGCAGCTCCCGGCGGGGGGAATGGACTGAAGCTTTCTTT CASSSRRGEWTEAFF
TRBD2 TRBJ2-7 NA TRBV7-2 TGTGCCAGCAGCTTAGGGGGGCTAGCGGGGACCTACGAGCAGTACTTC CASSLGGLAGTYEQYF
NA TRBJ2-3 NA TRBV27 TGTGCCAGCAGTTTACCCTATACGGATACGCAGTATTTT CASSLPYTDTQYF
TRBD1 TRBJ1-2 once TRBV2 TGTGCCAGCAGCCCCAGGGGGACCACCCCCAGTGGCTACACCTTC CASSPRGTTPSGYTF
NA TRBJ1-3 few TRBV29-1 TGCAGCGTTGAACTGTTCTCTGGAAACACCATATATTTT CSVELFSGNTIYF
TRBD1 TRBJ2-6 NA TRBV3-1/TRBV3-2 TGTGCCAGCAGCTCCGACAGGGCTGGGGCCAACGTCCTGACTTTC CASSSDRAGANVLTF
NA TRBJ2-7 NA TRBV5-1 TGCGCCACACGACCAGACAGGAACTACGAGCAGTACTTC CATRPDRNYEQYF
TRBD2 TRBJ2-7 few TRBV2 TGTGCCAGCAGGAGGACTAGCGGGACCGACGAGCAGTACTTC CASRRTSGTDEQYF
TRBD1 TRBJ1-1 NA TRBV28 TGTGCCAGCAGTTTGGACAGGGGATTAACTGAAGCTTTCTTT CASSLDRGLTEAFF
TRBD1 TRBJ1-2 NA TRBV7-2 TGTGCCAGCAGCCCGATGAGTTCCGGACAGGGGGCCTATGGCTACACCTTC CASSPMSSGQGAYGYTF
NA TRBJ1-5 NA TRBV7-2 TGTGCCAGCAGCTTCCAACAGGGACAGCCCCAGCATTTT CASSFQQGQPQHF
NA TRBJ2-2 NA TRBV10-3 TGTGCCATCAGTAGACAGGACACCGGGGAGCTGTTTTTT CAISRQDTGELFF
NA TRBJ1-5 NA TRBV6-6 TGTGCCAGCAAGACCGCAGGGGAAGGAAGCAATCAGCCCCAGCATTTT CASKTAGEGSNQPQHF
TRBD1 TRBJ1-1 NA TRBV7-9 TGTGCCAGCAGCTTAAGACAGGGGACGAACACTGAAGCTTTCTTT CASSLRQGTNTEAFF
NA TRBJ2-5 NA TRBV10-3 TGTGCCATCAGTGAGGACAGGCGAGGAGAGACCCAGTACTTC CAISEDRRGETQYF
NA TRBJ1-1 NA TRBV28 TGTGCCAGCAGTTCCGCGACATCTGAAGCTTTCTTT CASSSATSEAFF
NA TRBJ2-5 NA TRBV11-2 TGTGCCAGCAGCGGACTCCAAGAGACCCAGTACTTC CASSGLQETQYF
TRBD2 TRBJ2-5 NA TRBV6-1 TGTGCCAGCAGTGAAGTGGGGATAGCGGGAAAAGAGACTCAGTACTTC CASSEVGIAGKETQYF
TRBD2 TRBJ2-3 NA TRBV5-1 TGCGCCAGCAGCTTGGCCAGCGGGGGCACAGATACGCAGTATTTT CASSLASGGTDTQYF
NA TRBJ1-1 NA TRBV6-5 TGTGCCAGCAGTCGCGACACTGAAGCTTTCTTT CASSRDTEAFF
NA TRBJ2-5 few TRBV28 TGTGCCAGCAGTCCGCCGGGACTCTTGGAGACCCAGTACTTC CASSPPGLLETQYF
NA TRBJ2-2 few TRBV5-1 TGCGCCAGCAGCTTGTTTGGGAGTACCGGGGAGCTGTTTTTT CASSLFGSTGELFF
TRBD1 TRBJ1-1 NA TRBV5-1 TGCGCCAGCAGCGAACAGGGGGCACATACTGAAGCTTTCTTT CASSEQGAHTEAFF
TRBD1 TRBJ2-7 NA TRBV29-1 TGCAGCATGACCGGGACAGACTACGAGCAGTACTTC CSMTGTDYEQYF
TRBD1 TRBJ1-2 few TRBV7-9 TGTGCCAGCAGCTTACCGGGACAGGCGGACTATGGCTACACCTTC CASSLPGQADYGYTF
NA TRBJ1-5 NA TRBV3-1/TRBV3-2 TGTGCCAGCAGCCAACCGCACCAGGGCTCCCGGGATTTT CASSQPHQGSRDF
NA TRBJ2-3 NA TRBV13 TGTGCCAGCAGCTTGTCCACGAGCCGAACTAGAACAGATACGCAGTATTTT CASSLSTSRTRTDTQYF
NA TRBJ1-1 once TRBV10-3 TGTGCCATCAGTGAGGCGGGGGCAGCCCTGGCTTTCTTT CAISEAGAALAFF
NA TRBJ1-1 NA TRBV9 TGTGCCAGCAGCGTTCACTCCCAGGGAACTGAAGCTTTCTTT CASSVHSQGTEAFF
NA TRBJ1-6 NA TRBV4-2 TGTGCCAGCAGCCAAGATGTCAGGGCAGGGCAGGATTCACCCCTCCACTTT CASSQDVRAGQDSPLHF
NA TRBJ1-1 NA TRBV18 TGTGCCAGCTCCCTCGACAGACTTGAAGCTTTCTTT CASSLDRLEAFF
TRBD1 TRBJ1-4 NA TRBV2 TGTGCCAGCACCAGGGGGCGAAGTGAAAAACTGTTTTTT CASTRGRSEKLFF
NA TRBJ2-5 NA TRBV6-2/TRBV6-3 TGTGCCAGCAGTTATGGAGGGGAAGAGACCCAGTACTTC CASSYGGEETQYF
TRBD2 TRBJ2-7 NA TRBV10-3 TGTGCCATCAGTGACAAAACCCGGACTAGCGGGAGGGGCTCCTACGAGCAGTACTTC CAISDKTRTSGRGSYEQYF
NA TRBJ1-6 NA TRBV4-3 TGCGCCAGCAGCCTCTCCCGGGGGGGGAAGGTGAATTCACCCCTCCACTTT CASSLSRGGKVNSPLHF
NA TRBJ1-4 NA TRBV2 TGTGCCAGCACCCCGGAGGTCTACAGTGGAGAAAAACTGTTTTTT CASTPEVYSGEKLFF
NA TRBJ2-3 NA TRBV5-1 TGCGCCAGCAACGGGATCACAGATACGCAGTATTTT CASNGITDTQYF
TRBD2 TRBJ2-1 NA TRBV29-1 TGCAGCGCTCAGGGGGCTAGCGGGAGCAATGAGCAGTTCTTC CSAQGASGSNEQFF
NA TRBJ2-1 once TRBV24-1 TGTGCCACCAGTGGACAGGACCTTACCTACAATGAGCAGTTCTTC CATSGQDLTYNEQFF
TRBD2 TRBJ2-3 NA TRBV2 TGTGCCAGCAGTCTACTAGCGGGGGTGGGGGATACGCAGTATTTT CASSLLAGVGDTQYF
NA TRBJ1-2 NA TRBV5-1 TGCGCCAGCAGCTTAGGACTGAGCTATGGCTACACCTTC CASSLGLSYGYTF
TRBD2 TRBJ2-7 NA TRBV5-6 TGTGCCAGCAGCTTCGCTGGACTAGCGGAATACGAGCAGTACTTC CASSFAGLAEYEQYF